This T cell receptor beta chain is from a study of T cell responses to AZD1222 COVID-19 vaccine. Regarding the study as a whole: Reportedly, nearly half the spike-specific TCRs target unmutated variant regions. Females made up more of the donors, who were largely white British, and clonal diversity may have come out too low. After two AZD1222 doses, spike-specific TCR breadth and depth rose versus day 0.

The CDR3 contains 17 residues. Germline loops: CDR1 SEHNR, CDR2 FQNEAQ (reference sequence). V lost 3 bases to trimming and J lost 4 bases, with 19 bases between them. Concerning this clone itself: The antigen remains undetermined.

Generated by immunoSEQ multiplex PCR, the TCRdb table keeps only in-frame clones and is missing some. The sample records around 84,000 clones, approximately 86% being singletons. The sequenced sample was peripheral blood, obtained on day 0 of MenACWY control vaccination. V usage is TRBV7-9 and J usage is TRBJ1-3, with D unresolved. This receptor was identified in an adult in good health. CDR3 DNA sequence: TGTGCCAGCAGCTTCCCGGGCCGGGAAATAACAGGAAACACCATATATTTT. Translating it yields CASSFPGREITGNTIYF.